The 22 T cell receptor beta chains presented below share a single source sample, sequenced in a study of technical replicates of blood from several donors. Assay: immunoSEQ multiplex PCR; the TCRdb copy retains only in-frame clones and omits some. The sample includes roughly 76,000 clones, about 91% of them seen just once. Specimen: T cells isolated from PBMCs. These receptors were collected from a human donor in good health. Some clones in this sample may be carry-over from other donors' samples.

The chain carries TRBV6-1 and TRBJ1-2; a weak D match, TRBD1 (6 bases). V was shortened by 5 bases and J by 0 bases, with 10 bases between the two germline ends. The CDR3 covers 14 residues. Germline V lookup: CDR1 MNHNS, CDR2 SASEGT. CDR3 region: CASSIQGSNYGYTF. The CDR3 bases are TGTGCCAGCAGTATACAGGGTTCTAACTATGGCTACACCTTC.

The chain couples TRBV30 to TRBJ1-1; D is undetermined. Germline V gene sequence: CDR1 GTSNPN, CDR2 SVGIG (reference sequence). Trimming took 0 bases from V and 4 from J, leaving 9 bases between them. The length of the CDR3 is 13 residues. The CDR3, as DNA: TGTGCCTGGAGTGTCGGAGGGAGCACTGAAGCTTTCTTT. Its protein product is CAWSVGGSTEAFF.

The chain is built from TRBV12-1 and TRBJ2-7; TRBD2 was called by the table and not checked on the DNA. TRBV12-1 is a recognized pseudogene. This CDR3 has 18 amino acids. CDR3 in DNA: TGTGCCAGCAGCTTACTCTTCCTCAGCAAAGCGGAGTCCTACGAGCAGTACTTC. Its protein product is CASSLLFLSKAESYEQYF.

The chain couples TRBV27 to TRBJ2-1; 7 bases agree with TRBD2. This CDR3 spans 14 amino acids. Trimming at V came to 2 bases and at J to 5 bases, leaving 3 bases not matched to a gene. Germline V gene data show CDR1 as MNHEY and CDR2 as SMNVEV (reference sequence). CDR3 coding DNA: TGTGCCAGCAGTTTACTCCTAGCGGACAATGAGCAGTTCTTC. It specifies CASSLLLADNEQFF.

In this sample, this clone turned up a few times. V usage is TRBV28 and J usage is TRBJ1-4; 7 nucleotides align to TRBD1. V shed 8 bases, J shed 3 bases, and the junction held 6 bases outside the gene matches. CDR1 is MDHEN, CDR2 SYDVKM, per germline. CDR3 length equals 14 residues. DNA of the CDR3: TGTGCCAGCGGACAGGCCCCGGCTAATGAAAAACTGTTTTTT. It is translated as CASGQAPANEKLFF.

The rearrangement links TRBV30 to TRBJ2-7, with 7 bases matching TRBD1. This CDR3 is built from 12 residues. In germline, CDR1 is GTSNPN, CDR2 SVGIG (reference sequence). V was clipped by 4 bases and J by 1 base; unmatched bases: 1. CDR3 coding DNA: TGTGCCTGGACAGGGGGTTCCTACGAGCAGTACTTC. Translated, it gives CAWTGGSYEQYF.

This sequence joins TRBV29-1 and TRBJ2-7, with 10 positions matching TRBD2. Trimming removed 4 bases from V and 4 bases from J; junction bases left unmatched: 13. This CDR3 has 16 amino acids. Looked up from germline, CDR1 is SQVTM and CDR2 is ANQGSEA. CDR3 nucleotide sequence: TGCAGCGTTGGTTGGGGGCTAGCGGGAGCACTTTACGAGCAGTACTTC. It yields the protein CSVGWGLAGALYEQYF.

DNA for the CDR3: TGTGCCAGCACCCCGTCAGAGGGCTATGGCTACACCTTC. Translating it yields CASTPSEGYGYTF. The chain employs TRBV2 and TRBJ1-2; D is undetermined. This CDR3 is built from 13 residues. CDR1 and CDR2 from the germline V gene are SNHLY and FYNNEI. Trimming removed 7 bases from V and 4 bases from J, with 13 bases in between.

The chain has TRBV19 and TRBJ2-7; TRBD2 might be the D (6 bases). CDR3 length: 11 residues. The germline V gene encodes CDR1 LNHDA and CDR2 SQIVND (reference sequence). V was trimmed by 8 bases and J by 5 bases, leaving 10 bases between them. The CDR3 loop is CASGTGHEQYF. CDR3 nucleotide sequence: TGTGCCAGTGGGACTGGTCACGAGCAGTACTTC. Looking up the rest from reference TRBV19 and TRBJ2-7 gives the full variable domain: DGGITQSPKYLFRKEGQNVTLSCEQNLNHDAMYWYRQDPGQGLRLIYYSQIVNDFQKGDIAEGYSVSREKKESFPLTVTSAQKNPTAFYLCASGTGHEQYFGPGTRLTVT.

The CDR3 nucleotides are TGTGCCAGTAGTATTGGGGGGACAGGGGACTATGGCTACACCTTC. The encoded protein is CASSIGGTGDYGYTF. This chain links TRBV19 with TRBJ1-2; 10 bases are a match to TRBD1. The V segment lost 3 bases and the J segment 3 bases; nucleotides outside the gene matches: 4. The CDR3 loop spans 15 amino acids. Germline CDR1 is LNHDA and CDR2 is SQIVND (reference sequence).

The chain couples TRBV29-1 to TRBJ1-1; D gene uncertain. The CDR3 extends over 12 amino acids. The germline CDR1 and CDR2 sequences are SQVTM and ANQGSEA. Trimming removed 4 bases at V and 4 bases at J, with 10 bases between. CDR3 DNA: TGCAGCGTTGGGTCGGGTGGCACTGAAGCTTTCTTT. It is translated as CSVGSGGTEAFF.

The rearrangement joins TRBV6-1 to TRBJ1-3, with TRBD1 matching over 7 bases. This CDR3 has 15 amino acids. The germline V gene has CDR1 MNHNS and CDR2 SASEGT. V was clipped by 3 bases and J by 3 bases; unmatched bases: 5. CDR3 nucleotide sequence: TGTGCCAGCAGTGAGGCAGGGGGACATGGAAACACCATATATTTT. Its translation is CASSEAGGHGNTIYF.

The V and J genes are TRBV6-5 and TRBJ2-7; 7 bases fit TRBD1. The germline V gene encodes CDR1 MNHEY and CDR2 SVGAGI. The J segment lost 4 bases and the V segment lost 0 bases, leaving 9 bases of the junction unmatched. This CDR3 is 16 amino acids long. This chain's CDR3 is CASSYSIGQEQYEQYF. The CDR3 bases are TGTGCCAGCAGTTACTCGATTGGACAGGAACAATACGAGCAGTACTTC.

The rearrangement links TRBV7-9 to TRBJ2-5; D perhaps matches TRBD2 (5 bases). V lost 5 bases to trimming and J lost 5 bases, with 15 bases between them. Germline CDR1 reads SEHNR; CDR2 reads FQNEAQ (reference sequence). CDR3 size: 14 residues. The CDR3 DNA follows: TGTGCCAGCAGCCATGAGTATAGGGAGGAGACCCAGTACTTC. The encoded protein is CASSHEYREETQYF.

To note about this clone: Possible read error: a much larger clone is one base away. The same CDR3 is also encoded by other DNA sequences in this sample. V usage is TRBV29-1 and J usage is TRBJ2-7; D is possibly TRBD2 (6 bases). The CDR3 length is 12 residues. Germline CDR1 reads SQVTM; CDR2 reads ANQGSEA. CDR3 sequence (DNA): TGCAGCGTTCGGGGGACCAGCATGGAGCAGTATTTC. This codes for CSVRGTSMEQYF.

The table lists this clone with a count of one. This chain connects TRBV7-9 to TRBJ1-6; no firm D call. There are 14 residues in the CDR3. From germline, CDR1 is SEHNR and CDR2 FQNEAQ (reference sequence). The V end lost 7 bases, the J end lost 9 bases, and 16 bases lay between the germline ends. Here the CDR3 DNA reads TGTGCCAGCAATAGCCGCGAAGGAATTTCACCCCTCCACTTT. Protein product: CASNSREGISPLHF.

In DNA, the CDR3 is TGTGCCAGCAGCGGACTGGGAGAGACCCAGTACTTC. Translated, it gives CASSGLGETQYF. This sequence joins TRBV11-2 and TRBJ2-5; the D gene is possibly TRBD2 (5 bases). Trimming shortened V by 5 bases and J by 4 bases, and 8 bases separated the two germline ends. Germline V gene sequence: CDR1 SGHAT, CDR2 FQNNGV. The length of the CDR3 is 12 residues. The full variable domain, completed using reference TRBV11-2 and TRBJ2-5, is EAGVAQSPRYKIIEKRQSVAFWCNPISGHATLYWYQQILGQGPKLLIQFQNNGVVDDSQLPKDRFSAERLKGVDSTLKIQPAKLEDSAVYLCASSGLGETQYFGPGTRLLVL.

This clone was detected only once. Additional DNA sequences in this sample encode the identical CDR3. V usage is TRBV19 and J usage is TRBJ1-5, with D unclear. The germline V and J ends were trimmed by 3 bases and 4 bases, with 10 bases remaining between them. The V gene's germline CDR1 is LNHDA and CDR2 SQIVND (reference sequence). CDR3 size: 14 residues. In DNA, the CDR3 is TGTGCCAGTAGTATCGGGCAGCGGAATCAGCCCCAGCATTTT. Its translation: CASSIGQRNQPQHF.

The chain couples TRBV7-3 to TRBJ2-1, with 7 bases fitting TRBD2. The germline V gene encodes CDR1 SGHTA and CDR2 FQGTGA. This CDR3 has 14 amino acids. The V gene end was trimmed by 2 bases and the J gene end by 9 bases; junction bases not matched to a gene: 7. The CDR3 spells CASSLGAGDAEQFF. The DNA for the CDR3 is TGTGCCAGCAGCTTAGGGGCGGGAGATGCTGAGCAGTTCTTC.

The gene calls are TRBV19 and TRBJ2-6, with D possibly matching TRBD1 (7 bases). Between the trimmed V and J ends, which lost 5 bases and 2 bases, there was a span of 10 bases. The CDR3 is 15 residues long. The V gene's germline CDR1 is LNHDA and CDR2 SQIVND (reference sequence). CDR3 sequence reads: CASSQGGAGANVLTF. The CDR3 nucleotides read TGTGCCAGTAGTCAGGGGGGCGCTGGGGCCAACGTCCTGACTTTC.

The chain uses TRBV28 and TRBJ2-3; TRBD2 agrees at 8 bases. The V gene's germline CDR1 is MDHEN and CDR2 SYDVKM. With V trimmed by 6 bases and J by 0 bases, 8 bases remained unmatched. CDR3 length: 16 residues. CDR3 coding DNA: TGTGCCAGCAGAACCGGGAGGGCCTTAAGCACAGATACGCAGTATTTT. It specifies CASRTGRALSTDTQYF. Full variable domain (remainder filled in from reference TRBV28 and TRBJ2-3): DVKVTQSSRYLVKRTGEKVFLECVQDMDHENMFWYRQDPGLGLRLIYFSYDVKMKEKGDIPEGYSVSREKKERFSLILESASTNQTSMYLCASRTGRALSTDTQYFGPGTRLTVL.

This clone was recorded once. V usage is TRBV11-2 and J usage is TRBJ1-2; no definite D call. This CDR3 has 13 amino acids. Trimming cost V 0 bases and J 3 bases, with 5 bases left between them. Germline-derived CDR1 and CDR2 are SGHAT and FQNNGV. CDR3 sequence reads: CASSLDSYYGYTF. CDR3 sequence (DNA): TGTGCCAGCAGCTTAGACTCGTACTATGGCTACACCTTC.